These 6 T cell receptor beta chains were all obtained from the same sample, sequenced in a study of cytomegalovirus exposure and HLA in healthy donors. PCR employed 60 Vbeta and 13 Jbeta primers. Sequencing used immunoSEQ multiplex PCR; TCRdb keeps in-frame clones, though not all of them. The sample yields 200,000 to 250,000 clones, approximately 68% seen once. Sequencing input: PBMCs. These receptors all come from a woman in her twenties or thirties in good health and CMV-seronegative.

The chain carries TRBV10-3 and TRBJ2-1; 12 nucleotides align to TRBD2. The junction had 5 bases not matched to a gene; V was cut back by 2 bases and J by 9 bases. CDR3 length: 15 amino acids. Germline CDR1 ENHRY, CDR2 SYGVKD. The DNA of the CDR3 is TGTGCCATCAGTGAGACTAGCGGGGGGTCTATTGAGCAGTTCTTC. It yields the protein CAISETSGGSIEQFF.

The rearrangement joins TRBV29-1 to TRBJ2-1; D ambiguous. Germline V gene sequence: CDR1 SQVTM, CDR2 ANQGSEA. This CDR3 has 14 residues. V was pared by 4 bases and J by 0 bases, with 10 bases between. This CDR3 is CSVGRQSSYNEQFF. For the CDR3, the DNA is TGCAGCGTTGGACGACAAAGCTCCTACAATGAGCAGTTCTTC.

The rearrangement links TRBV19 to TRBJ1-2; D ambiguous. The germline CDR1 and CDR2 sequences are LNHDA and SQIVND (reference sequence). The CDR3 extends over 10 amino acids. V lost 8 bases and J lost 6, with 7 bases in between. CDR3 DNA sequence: TGTGCCAGTCGGTCGGATGGCTACACCTTC. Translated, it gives CASRSDGYTF.

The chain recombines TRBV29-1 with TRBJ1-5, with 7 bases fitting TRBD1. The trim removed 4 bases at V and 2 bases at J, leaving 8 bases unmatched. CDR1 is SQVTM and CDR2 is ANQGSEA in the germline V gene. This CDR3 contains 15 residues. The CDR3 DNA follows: TGCAGCGTTGTTTGGGATACAGGGGGCAATCAGCCCCAGCATTTT. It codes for CSVVWDTGGNQPQHF. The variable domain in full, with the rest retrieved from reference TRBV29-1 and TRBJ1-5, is SAVISQKPSRDICQRGTSLTIQCQVDSQVTMMFWYRQQPGQSLTLIATANQGSEATYESGFVIDKFPISRPNLTFSTLTVSNMSPEDSSIYLCSVVWDTGGNQPQHFGDGTRLSIL.

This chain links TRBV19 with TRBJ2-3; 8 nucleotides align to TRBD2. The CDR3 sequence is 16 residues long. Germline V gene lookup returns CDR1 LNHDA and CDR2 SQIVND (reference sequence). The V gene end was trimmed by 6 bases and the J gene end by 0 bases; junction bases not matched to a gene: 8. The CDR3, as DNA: TGTGCCAGTAGCCCTCCTAGCGGGCAAAGCACAGATACGCAGTATTTT. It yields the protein CASSPPSGQSTDTQYF.

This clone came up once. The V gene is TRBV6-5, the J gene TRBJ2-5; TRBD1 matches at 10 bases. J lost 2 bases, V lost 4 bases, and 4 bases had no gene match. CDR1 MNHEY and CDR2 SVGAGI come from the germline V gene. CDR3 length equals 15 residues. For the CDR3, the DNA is TGTGCCAGCAGTTTGACAGGGGGCTGGCAAGAGACCCAGTACTTC. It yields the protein CASSLTGGWQETQYF.